The 22 T cell receptor beta chains below were found in one sample sequenced in a study of T cell responses to AZD1222 COVID-19 vaccine. The data were produced by immunoSEQ multiplex PCR, yet TCRdb's version contains in-frame clones alone and is incomplete. The repertoire holds under 140,000 clones, with roughly 92% as singletons. The specimen was peripheral blood, collected 28 days after the second AZD1222 dose. All receptors derive from an adult who received the AZD1222 COVID-19 vaccine.

V and J are TRBV6-2 or TRBV6-3 and TRBJ1-1, with D possibly TRBD1 on 6 matching bases. The CDR3 length is 12 residues. Between the trimmed V and J ends, which lost 3 bases and 10 bases, there was a span of 12 bases. Germline loops: CDR1 MNHEY, CDR2 SVGEGT. DNA of the CDR3: TGTGCCAGCAGTTATCGGGGGGCGCGAGCTTTCTTT. Protein product: CASSYRGARAFF.

V gene TRBV25-1 combines with J gene TRBJ1-2, with no clear D. The CDR3 has 13 residues. Germline V gene data show CDR1 as MGHDK and CDR2 as SYGVNS. Trimming pared 5 bases from V and 6 bases from J, leaving 13 bases between. CDR3 residues: CASSLMGIDGYTF. CDR3 in DNA: TGTGCCAGCAGTTTGATGGGGATTGATGGCTACACCTTC.

This clone was detected only once. This chain links TRBV6-2 or TRBV6-3 with TRBJ2-7; D is tentatively TRBD1 or TRBD2 (5 bases each). V gave up 5 bases and J gave up 2 bases, with 10 bases separating them. This CDR3 is 13 amino acids long. CDR1 is MNHEY, CDR2 SVGEGT, per germline. CDR3 sequence (DNA): TGTGCCAGCAGTGGGACGGAAACCTACGAGCAGTACTTC. Protein: CASSGTETYEQYF.

This chain connects TRBV18 to TRBJ1-5; 8 bases match TRBD1. The V gene's germline CDR1 is KGHSH and CDR2 LQKENI. The length of the CDR3 is 15 residues. Trimming cost V 2 bases and J 6 bases; bases outside gene matches: 6. Written as DNA, the CDR3 is TGTGCCAGCTCACCAGGGGCAGGGGGCTTTCAGCCCCAGCATTTT. Amino acid sequence: CASSPGAGGFQPQHF.

The rearrangement joins TRBV2 to TRBJ1-4, with TRBD1 as a possible D gene (5 bases). The CDR3 spans 14 residues. The V and J ends lost 7 bases and 6 bases respectively, with 15 bases between them. Germline assignment: CDR1 SNHLY and CDR2 FYNNEI. DNA of the CDR3: TGTGCCAGCACTCTGAAGCAGGGAGATGAAAAACTGTTTTTT. Its protein product is CASTLKQGDEKLFF.

V is TRBV5-1 and J is TRBJ2-1; 8 bases are shared with TRBD2. The V gene end was trimmed by 7 bases and the J gene end by 7 bases; junction bases not matched to a gene: 7. The length of the CDR3 is 13 residues. Germline loops: CDR1 SGHRS, CDR2 YFSETQ. CDR3 in DNA: TGCGCCAGCGGCGGGGGGCCGGGGAATGAGCAGTTCTTC. Translation: CASGGGPGNEQFF.

The chain joins TRBV21-1 to TRBJ1-1. TRBV21-1 counts as a pseudogene. The CDR3 runs 15 residues. The CDR3 reads CASSKGSGEGTEAFF. The CDR3 DNA reads as TGTGCCAGCAGCAAAGGTTCCGGCGAGGGGACTGAAGCTTTCTTT.

The chain links TRBV7-9 to TRBJ1-1; 9 bases are shared with TRBD1. The germline V gene has CDR1 SEHNR and CDR2 FQNEAQ (reference sequence). V was clipped by 5 bases and J by 4 bases; unmatched bases: 8. This CDR3 region has 15 residues. The CDR3 DNA reads TGTGCCAGCAGCCTAGGGGACAGGGAGGGCACTGAAGCTTTCTTT. Protein product: CASSLGDREGTEAFF. Drawing the rest from reference TRBV7-9 and TRBJ1-1, the complete variable domain is DTGVSQNPRHKITKRGQNVTFRCDPISEHNRLYWYRQTLGQGPEFLTYFQNEAQLEKSRLLSDRFSAERPKGSFSTLEIQRTEQGDSAMYLCASSLGDREGTEAFFGQGTRLTVV.

This chain links TRBV5-4 with TRBJ1-1, with D hard to call. The CDR3 is made up of 11 amino acids. The germline gives CDR1 SGHNT, CDR2 YYREEE (reference sequence). Trimming cost V 4 bases and J 3 bases, with 4 bases left between them. The CDR3 coding sequence is TGTGCCAGCAGCGGCCACACTGAAGCTTTCTTT. Translating it yields CASSGHTEAFF.

The V gene is TRBV9, the J gene TRBJ2-7; 11 bases map to TRBD2. Per the germline V gene, CDR1 is SGDLS and CDR2 is YYNGEE. With 3 bases clipped from V and 0 bases from J, the junction kept 2 bases outside the gene matches. The CDR3 extends over 15 amino acids. CDR3 in DNA: TGTGCCAGCAGCGCGACTAGCGGGACCTCCTACGAGCAGTACTTC. Translated, it gives CASSATSGTSYEQYF.

The rearrangement uses TRBV3-1 (or the pseudogene TRBV3-2) and TRBJ2-2, with no clear D. The CDR3 is made up of 13 amino acids. V was shortened by 3 bases and J by 8 bases, with 10 bases between the two germline ends. Per the germline V gene, CDR1 is LGHDT and CDR2 is YNNKEL (reference sequence). The CDR3 here is CASSQDPSGELFF. In nucleotides, the CDR3 is TGTGCCAGCAGCCAGGACCCTTCGGGGGAGCTGTTTTTT.

This clone was seen only once. The V gene is TRBV18, the J gene TRBJ2-5, with D unclear. The germline gives CDR1 KGHSH, CDR2 LQKENI. This CDR3 is 13 amino acids long. V was trimmed by 7 bases and J by 4 bases, leaving 13 bases between them. CDR3 coding DNA: TGTGCCAGCTGTGAGCGATTGCGAGAGACCCAGTACTTC. This encodes CASCERLRETQYF. Full variable domain (rest looked up from reference TRBV18 and TRBJ2-5): NAGVMQNPRHLVRRRGQEARLRCSPMKGHSHVYWYRQLPEEGLKFMVYLQKENIIDESGMPKERFSAEFPKEGPSILRIQQVVRGDSAAYFCASCERLRETQYFGPGTRLLVL.

This chain joins TRBV4-3 and TRBJ1-1, with D hard to call. V shed 1 base and J shed 0 bases, with 12 bases lying between them. There are 16 residues in the CDR3. Germline V gives CDR1 LGHNA, CDR2 YSLEER. The CDR3 reads CASSQGGGRMNTEAFF. The CDR3 DNA is TGCGCCAGCAGCCAAGGGGGAGGGAGGATGAACACTGAAGCTTTCTTT.

The chain uses TRBV28 and TRBJ1-2, with 7 bases matching TRBD1. Germline V gives CDR1 MDHEN, CDR2 SYDVKM. The CDR3 contains 13 residues. The V and J ends lost 6 bases and 7 bases, in that order; junction bases with no gene match: 8. CDR3 loop: CASSPTDRAGYTF. The CDR3 DNA sequence: TGTGCCAGCAGCCCTACCGACAGGGCTGGCTACACCTTC.

The chain has TRBV9 and TRBJ2-3, with D hard to call. Germline CDR1 reads SGDLS; CDR2 reads YYNGEE. This CDR3 spans 15 amino acids. The V end was cut by 0 bases, the J end by 1 base, with 9 bases between. CDR3 loop: CASSVAGRGTDTQYF. The CDR3 DNA follows: TGTGCCAGCAGCGTAGCTGGCCGGGGCACAGATACGCAGTATTTT.

This sequence joins TRBV7-9 and TRBJ1-2; TRBD1 is a possible D gene (5 bases). Germline loops: CDR1 SEHNR, CDR2 FQNEAQ (reference sequence). The CDR3 loop spans 14 amino acids. V was clipped by 4 bases and J by 3 bases, with 12 bases between them. CDR3 amino acids: CASSSSGMHYGYTF. In nucleotides, the CDR3 is TGTGCCAGCAGCTCGTCAGGGATGCACTATGGCTACACCTTC.

This chain uses TRBV9 with TRBJ2-7, with 9 bases aligning to TRBD2. The CDR3 has 15 residues. Germline V gene data show CDR1 as SGDLS and CDR2 as YYNGEE. J was trimmed by 3 bases and V by 4 bases; bases with no gene match: 8. The DNA for the CDR3 is TGTGCCAGCAGCCCGAGACTAGCGGACAACTACGAGCAGTACTTC. Its protein is CASSPRLADNYEQYF. The full variable domain, rest sourced from reference TRBV9 and TRBJ2-7, is DSGVTQTPKHLITATGQRVTLRCSPRSGDLSVYWYQQSLDQGLQFLIQYYNGEERAKGNILERFSAQQFPDLHSELNLSSLELGDSALYFCASSPRLADNYEQYFGPGTRLTVT.

This clone was detected once. This sequence joins TRBV11-2 and TRBJ1-4, with TRBD1 matching over 9 bases. V shed 7 bases and J 3 bases; nucleotides not matched to a gene: 12. The CDR3 is 17 residues long. CDR1 SGHAT and CDR2 FQNNGV come from the germline V gene. CDR3 residues: CASNLGTGSVPNEKLFF. DNA for the CDR3: TGTGCCAGCAACCTGGGGACAGGGAGTGTGCCTAATGAAAAACTGTTTTTT.

This sequence joins TRBV5-1 and TRBJ2-5; D is possibly TRBD1 (6 bases). Trimming stripped 0 bases from V and 2 bases from J, with 8 bases between. Germline V gene data show CDR1 as SGHRS and CDR2 as YFSETQ. This CDR3 contains 14 residues. CDR3 sequence reads: CASSLGQAQETQYF. CDR3 bases: TGCGCCAGCAGCTTGGGACAGGCGCAAGAGACCCAGTACTTC.

V and J are TRBV5-1 and TRBJ1-6; the match to TRBD1 covers 8 bases. The CDR3 contains 17 residues. V was pared by 3 bases and J by 8 bases, with 13 bases of the junction left unmatched. From germline, CDR1 is SGHRS and CDR2 YFSETQ. The CDR3 reads CASSSIFRGPLYSPLHF. CDR3 in DNA: TGCGCCAGCAGCTCGATATTCAGGGGGCCGCTTTATTCACCCCTCCACTTT.

This sequence joins TRBV5-6 and TRBJ1-2; 7 bases align to TRBD1. Germline V gene sequence: CDR1 SGHDT, CDR2 YYEEEE. J gave up 8 bases and V 4 bases, and 17 bases lay outside the gene matches. This CDR3 is 16 amino acids long. This CDR3 is CASSLSPRQGVRGYTF. As DNA, the CDR3 is TGTGCCAGCAGCCTCTCCCCTAGGCAGGGGGTAAGGGGCTACACCTTC.

The rearrangement uses TRBV7-2 and TRBJ2-3; TRBD2 matches at 11 bases. Losses at the gene ends were 4 bases for V and 0 bases for J; bases not matched to a gene: 3. Germline V lookup: CDR1 SGHTA, CDR2 FQGNSA. The length of the CDR3 is 16 residues. CDR3 bases: TGTGCCAGCAGCTACCTAGCGGGGGGAAGCACAGATACGCAGTATTTT. Its translation: CASSYLAGGSTDTQYF.